This TCR beta chain was identified during a study of shared clonotypes between healthy human individuals. Study at large: Sampling drew on donors who were a couple of women and three men aged 18 to 49. Study-level findings and limits: The researchers took only blood, and tissue repertoires probably look different.

As for this clone: Antigen unknown.

Produced via immunoSEQ multiplex PCR; TCRdb's table is partial and in-frame only. The profile shows about 600,000 clones, around 81% of them singletons. The CDR3 runs 13 residues. V lost 2 bases and J lost 4, with 6 bases in between. The germline gives CDR1 SGHDN, CDR2 FVKESK. Sequencing input: PBMCs. This sequence originates from a woman in her thirties or forties in good health. Some clones in this sample may be carry-over from other donors' samples. J is TRBJ2-4 and V is TRBV14; the D gene could be TRBD1 or TRBD2 (5 bases each). The CDR3 spells CASSQWGKNIQYF. CDR3 bases: TGTGCCAGCAGCCAATGGGGGAAAAACATTCAGTACTTC.